Listed below are T cell receptor beta chains from one sample, sequenced in a study of T cell repertoires in cytomegalovirus infection. Using its own MiXCR run on the reads, TCRdb lists one record per CDR3 protein. The sample holds roughly 300,000 distinct CDR3 sequences, around 9.5% seen once. Sequencing was carried out using PBMCs. These receptors all come from a human donor in good health (CMV status not recorded). Some clones in this sample may be carry-over from other donors' samples. CDR3s include the opening cysteine and the closing phenylalanine or tryptophan. The D gene is left open where the match is weak. Expanded clones get a size class; other rows say once, few or many, or leave the size out.

TRBV20-1	few	NA	TRBJ1-1	TGCAGTGCTAGAGGAGGGTGGGGGGTAGGAAACACTGAAGCTTTCTTT	CSARGGWGVGNTEAFF
TRBV6-2/TRBV6-3	few	TRBD2	TRBJ2-5	TGTGCCAGCAGTGTAGAACCGGGACTAGCGGGGGGACAAGAGACCCAGTACTTC	CASSVEPGLAGGQETQYF
TRBV6-1	NA	NA	TRBJ1-2	TGTGCCAGCAGTTCCGACTCGAGCAGGCGGTACGGCTACACCTTC	CASSSDSSRRYGYTF
TRBV6-5	NA	TRBD1	TRBJ1-1	TGTGCCAGCAGTTACACCCCTGGGGACCAGGGGGGTGAAGCTTTCTTT	CASSYTPGDQGGEAFF
TRBV7-9	few	NA	TRBJ1-1	TGTGCCAGCAGCCTTTGGGACGGGAACACTGAAGCTTTCTTT	CASSLWDGNTEAFF
TRBV7-2	few	TRBD1	TRBJ2-4	TGTGCCAGCAGCTGGGACGACAGGGGTGAAACCAAAAACATTCAGTACTTC	CASSWDDRGETKNIQYF
TRBV7-2	many	TRBD2	TRBJ2-3	TGTGCCAGCAGCTTAGGCCTCTGGTGGGAGGGCCCCACAGATACGCAGTATTTT	CASSLGLWWEGPTDTQYF
TRBV7-3	many	TRBD2	TRBJ2-2	TGTGCCAGCAGCTTACTAAGCGGGAGTGACACCGGGGAGCTGTTTTTT	CASSLLSGSDTGELFF
TRBV4-3	NA	NA	TRBJ1-2	TGCGCCAGCAGCCAAGGATTGTTCGACTATGGCTACACCTTC	CASSQGLFDYGYTF
TRBV7-2	many	NA	TRBJ2-2	TGTGCCAGCAGCTTAGTGGGCGTCGGGCTGTTTTTT	CASSLVGVGLFF
TRBV10-1	few	NA	TRBJ2-1	TGCGCCAGCAGTGAAGTGGGAAGCTCCTACAATGAGCAGTTCTTC	CASSEVGSSYNEQFF
TRBV19	many	TRBD1	TRBJ1-1	TGTGCCAGTAGTGAGGGGACAGGGCAGATGGGTGAAGCTTTCTTT	CASSEGTGQMGEAFF
TRBV7-7	many	NA	TRBJ2-1	TGTGCCAGCACCCCCCTCGGGACTGGGGTTTCGGATGAGCAGTTCTTC	CASTPLGTGVSDEQFF
TRBV20-1	NA	NA	TRBJ1-2	TGCAGTGCCAGGGAGAAAGCTGCGGTACAAGGCTACACCTTC	CSAREKAAVQGYTF
TRBV12-3/TRBV12-4	many	NA	TRBJ1-2	TGTGCCAGCAGTCCCTCCGCCCTTGGCTACACCTTC	CASSPSALGYTF
TRBV19	many	NA	TRBJ2-7	TGTGCCAGTAGTATAGCGAGAACCTACGAGCAGTACTTC	CASSIARTYEQYF
TRBV7-9	many	NA	TRBJ2-7	TGTGCCAGCAGCTCTCCCAGGGGTTCCTACGAGCAGTACTTC	CASSSPRGSYEQYF
TRBV2	few	NA	TRBJ1-5	TGTGCCAGCAGGGGTTTCAGTCAGCCCCAGCATTTT	CASRGFSQPQHF
TRBV28	few	NA	TRBJ2-7	TGTGCCAGCAGTTCCCCTAATATCTACGAGCAGTACTTC	CASSSPNIYEQYF
TRBV7-9	NA	TRBD1	TRBJ1-2	TGTGCCAGCAGCTTAGCAGGGGGCGCGAGTGGCTACACCTTC	CASSLAGGASGYTF
TRBV3-1	few	NA	TRBJ2-1	TGTGCCAGCAGCCTTGGGACTTTCTACAATGAGCAGTTCTTC	CASSLGTFYNEQFF
TRBV13	NA	NA	TRBJ2-5	TGTGCCAGCAGCCCCAAACAGGGAGGGGAGACCCAGTACTTC	CASSPKQGGETQYF
TRBV7-9	NA	TRBD2	TRBJ2-1	TGTGCCAGCAGCCCTGGACTAGCGGGGGGGCCCCGGTCCTACAATGAGCAGTTCTTC	CASSPGLAGGPRSYNEQFF
TRBV7-3	NA	TRBD1	TRBJ1-1	TGTGCCAGCAGCCCGACCAGGGGGCAGAACACTGAAGCTTTCTTT	CASSPTRGQNTEAFF
TRBV11-1	few	TRBD1	TRBJ2-3	TGTGCCAGCAGGCCCGGGACAGGGCCCACAGATACGCAGTATTTT	CASRPGTGPTDTQYF
TRBV7-2	NA	TRBD2	TRBJ2-5	TGTGCCAGCAGCGGGACTACCTTCCAAGAGACCCAGTACTTC	CASSGTTFQETQYF
TRBV19	NA	TRBD2	TRBJ2-6	TGTTCCTCGGCTAGCGGCGGCTCTGGGGCCAACGTCCTGACTTTC	CSSASGGSGANVLTF
TRBV7-2	many	NA	TRBJ2-3	TGTGCCAGCAGCTTAGTTGCCAGCGGGCGCCGGGATACGCAGTATTTT	CASSLVASGRRDTQYF
TRBV7-2	many	NA	TRBJ2-1	TGTGCCAGCAGCCACCCTAGCAATGAGCAGTTCTTC	CASSHPSNEQFF
TRBV6-1	NA	NA	TRBJ1-5	TGTGCCAGCGGGCGGGGAGTGGGGAATCAGCCCCAGCATTTT	CASGRGVGNQPQHF
TRBV12-3/TRBV12-4	many	NA	TRBJ2-1	TGTGCCAGCAGCCTATCGAGCGGACGGGAGCAGTTCTTC	CASSLSSGREQFF